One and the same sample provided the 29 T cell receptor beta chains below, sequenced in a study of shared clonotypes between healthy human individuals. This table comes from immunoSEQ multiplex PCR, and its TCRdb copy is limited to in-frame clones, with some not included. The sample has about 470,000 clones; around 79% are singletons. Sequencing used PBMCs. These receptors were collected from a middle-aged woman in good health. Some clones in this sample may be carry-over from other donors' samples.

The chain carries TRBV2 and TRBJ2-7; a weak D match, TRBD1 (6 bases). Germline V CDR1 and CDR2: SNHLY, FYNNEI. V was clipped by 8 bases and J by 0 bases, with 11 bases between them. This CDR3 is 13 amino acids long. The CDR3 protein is CASLRDTSYEQYF. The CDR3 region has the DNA TGTGCCAGCCTCCGGGACACCTCCTACGAGCAGTACTTC. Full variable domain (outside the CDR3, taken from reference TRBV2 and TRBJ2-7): EPEVTQTPSHQVTQMGQEVILRCVPISNHLYFYWYRQILGQKVEFLVSFYNNEISEKSEIFDDQFSVERPDGSNFTLKIRSTKLEDSAMYFCASLRDTSYEQYFGPGTRLTVT.

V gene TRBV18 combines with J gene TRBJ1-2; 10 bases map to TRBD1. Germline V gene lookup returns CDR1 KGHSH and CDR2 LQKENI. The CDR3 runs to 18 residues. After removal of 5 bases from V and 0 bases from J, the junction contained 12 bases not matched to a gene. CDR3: CASSSNQGQGSANYGYTF. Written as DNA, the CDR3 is TGTGCCAGCTCATCTAATCAGGGACAGGGGTCGGCTAACTATGGCTACACCTTC.

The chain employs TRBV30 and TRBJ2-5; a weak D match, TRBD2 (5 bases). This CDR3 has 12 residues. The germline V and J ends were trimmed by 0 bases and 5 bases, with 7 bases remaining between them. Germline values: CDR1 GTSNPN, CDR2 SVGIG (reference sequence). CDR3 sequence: CAWSVQRETQYF. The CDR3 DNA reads TGTGCCTGGAGTGTACAGCGGGAGACCCAGTACTTC.

The CDR3, as DNA: TGCGCCAGCAGCCAACTAGCGGGGACAGGGACCACCTACGAGCAGTACTTC. The encoded protein is CASSQLAGTGTTYEQYF. The rearrangement uses TRBV4-3 and TRBJ2-7, with D possibly being TRBD1 or TRBD2 (9 bases each). Between the trimmed V and J ends, which lost 2 bases and 2 bases, there was a span of 19 bases. The V gene's germline CDR1 is LGHNA and CDR2 YSLEER. This CDR3 has 17 amino acids.

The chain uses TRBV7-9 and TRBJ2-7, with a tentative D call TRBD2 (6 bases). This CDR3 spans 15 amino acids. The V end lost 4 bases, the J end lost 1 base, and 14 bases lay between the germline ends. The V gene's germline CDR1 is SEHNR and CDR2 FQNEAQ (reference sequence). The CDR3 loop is CASSSTSGASYEQYF. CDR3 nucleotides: TGTGCCAGCAGCTCGACTAGTGGAGCTTCCTACGAGCAGTACTTC.

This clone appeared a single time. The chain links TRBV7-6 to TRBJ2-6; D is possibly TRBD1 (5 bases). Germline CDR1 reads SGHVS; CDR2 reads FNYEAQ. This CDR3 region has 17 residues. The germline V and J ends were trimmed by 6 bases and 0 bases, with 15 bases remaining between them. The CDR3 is CASSIGAGTSGANVLTF. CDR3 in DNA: TGTGCCAGCAGTATAGGGGCAGGAACCTCTGGGGCCAACGTCCTGACTTTC.

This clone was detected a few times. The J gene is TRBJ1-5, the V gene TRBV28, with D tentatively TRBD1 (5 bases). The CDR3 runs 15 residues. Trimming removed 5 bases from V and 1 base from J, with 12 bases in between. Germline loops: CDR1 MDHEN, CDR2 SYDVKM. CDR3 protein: CASSQGWGSNQPQHF. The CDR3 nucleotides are TGTGCCAGCAGTCAGGGATGGGGGAGCAATCAGCCCCAGCATTTT.

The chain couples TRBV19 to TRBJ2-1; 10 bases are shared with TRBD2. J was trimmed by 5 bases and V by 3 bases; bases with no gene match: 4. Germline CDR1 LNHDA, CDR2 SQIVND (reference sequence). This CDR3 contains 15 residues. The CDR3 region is CASSIASGGNNEQFF. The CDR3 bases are TGTGCCAGTAGTATTGCTAGCGGGGGAAACAATGAGCAGTTCTTC. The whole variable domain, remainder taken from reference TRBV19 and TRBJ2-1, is DGGITQSPKYLFRKEGQNVTLSCEQNLNHDAMYWYRQDPGQGLRLIYYSQIVNDFQKGDIAEGYSVSREKKESFPLTVTSAQKNPTAFYLCASSIASGGNNEQFFGPGTRLTVL.

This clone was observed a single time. The CDR3 sequence: CASSQGTTDTQYF. DNA for the CDR3: TGCGCCAGCAGCCAGGGGACGACAGATACGCAGTATTTT. The V and J genes are TRBV4-3 and TRBJ2-3; D tentatively reads TRBD1 or TRBD2 (5 bases each). The CDR3 loop spans 13 amino acids. The V gene lost 3 bases and the J gene lost 3 bases, with 7 bases spanning the gap. Germline CDR1 LGHNA, CDR2 YSLEER.

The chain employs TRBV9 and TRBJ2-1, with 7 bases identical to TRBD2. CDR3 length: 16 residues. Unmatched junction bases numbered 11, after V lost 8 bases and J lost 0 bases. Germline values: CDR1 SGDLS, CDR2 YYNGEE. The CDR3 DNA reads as TGTGCCAGTTCGAGTGGGAGGGCCTTCTCCTACAATGAGCAGTTCTTC. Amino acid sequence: CASSSGRAFSYNEQFF.

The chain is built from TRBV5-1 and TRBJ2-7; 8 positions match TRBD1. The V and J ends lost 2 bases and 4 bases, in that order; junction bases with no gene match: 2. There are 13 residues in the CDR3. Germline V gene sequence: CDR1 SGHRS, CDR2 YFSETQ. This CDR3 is CASSFHRGYEQYF. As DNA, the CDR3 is TGCGCCAGCAGCTTTCACAGGGGGTACGAGCAGTACTTC.

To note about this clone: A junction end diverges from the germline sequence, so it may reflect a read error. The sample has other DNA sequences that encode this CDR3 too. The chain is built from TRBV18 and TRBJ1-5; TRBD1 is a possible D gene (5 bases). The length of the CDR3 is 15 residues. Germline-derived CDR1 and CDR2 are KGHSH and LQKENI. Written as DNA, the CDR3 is TGCGCCAGCTCACCATCCTGGGGACGAAATCAGCCCCAGCATTTT. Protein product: CASSPSWGRNQPQHF. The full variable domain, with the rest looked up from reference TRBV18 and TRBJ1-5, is NAGVMQNPRHLVRRRGQEARLRCSPMKGHSHVYWYRQLPEEGLKFMVYLQKENIIDESGMPKERFSAEFPKEGPSILRIQQVVRGDSAAYFCASSPSWGRNQPQHFGDGTRLSIL.

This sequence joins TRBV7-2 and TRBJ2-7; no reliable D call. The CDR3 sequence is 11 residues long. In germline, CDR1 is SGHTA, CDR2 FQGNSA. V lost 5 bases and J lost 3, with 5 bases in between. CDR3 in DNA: TGTGCCAGCAGCCTCCTCTACGAGCAGTACTTC. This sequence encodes CASSLLYEQYF.

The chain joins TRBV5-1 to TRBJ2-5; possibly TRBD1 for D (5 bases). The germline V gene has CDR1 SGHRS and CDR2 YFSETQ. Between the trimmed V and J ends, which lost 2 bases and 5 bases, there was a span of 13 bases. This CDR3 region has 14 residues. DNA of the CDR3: TGCGCCAGCAGCTTAGGCAGGGTGACGGAGACCCAGTACTTC. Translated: CASSLGRVTETQYF.

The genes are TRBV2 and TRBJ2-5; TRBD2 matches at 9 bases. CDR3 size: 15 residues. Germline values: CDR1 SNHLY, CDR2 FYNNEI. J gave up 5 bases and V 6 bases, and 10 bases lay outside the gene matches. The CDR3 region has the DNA TGTGCCAGCAGCAACGTCGCGGGAGGGGGGGAGACCCAGTACTTC. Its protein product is CASSNVAGGGETQYF.

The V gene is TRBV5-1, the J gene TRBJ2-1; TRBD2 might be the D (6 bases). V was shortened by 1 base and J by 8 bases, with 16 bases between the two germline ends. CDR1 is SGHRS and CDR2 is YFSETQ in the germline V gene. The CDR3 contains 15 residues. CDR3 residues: CASSLPRGGGDEQFF. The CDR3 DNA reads TGCGCCAGCAGCTTGCCGCGGGGAGGCGGCGATGAGCAGTTCTTC.

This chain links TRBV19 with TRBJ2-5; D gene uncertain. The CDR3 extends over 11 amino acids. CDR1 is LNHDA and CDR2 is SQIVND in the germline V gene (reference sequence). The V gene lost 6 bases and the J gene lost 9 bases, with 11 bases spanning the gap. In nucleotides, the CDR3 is TGTGCCAGTAGCGTGGGTCTTGCCCAGTACTTC. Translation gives CASSVGLAQYF.

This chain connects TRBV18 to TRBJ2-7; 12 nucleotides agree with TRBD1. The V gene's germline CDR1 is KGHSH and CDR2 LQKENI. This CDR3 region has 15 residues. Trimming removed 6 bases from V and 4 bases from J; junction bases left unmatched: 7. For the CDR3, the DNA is TGTGCCAGCTCTCTTGGGACAGGGGGCGAGTACGAGCAGTACTTC. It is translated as CASSLGTGGEYEQYF.

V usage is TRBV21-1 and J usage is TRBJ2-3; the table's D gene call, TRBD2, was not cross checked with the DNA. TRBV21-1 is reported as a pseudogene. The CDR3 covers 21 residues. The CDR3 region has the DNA TGTGCCAGCAGCAAAGTACTATTGGAGGGTAAGGGGCGGAAGAGTGCAGATACGCAGTATTTT. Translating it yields CASSKVLLEGKGRKSADTQYF.

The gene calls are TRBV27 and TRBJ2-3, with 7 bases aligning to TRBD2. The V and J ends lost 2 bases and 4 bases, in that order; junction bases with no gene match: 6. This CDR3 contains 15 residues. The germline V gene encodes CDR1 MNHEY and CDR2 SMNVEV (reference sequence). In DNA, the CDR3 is TGTGCCAGCAGTTTAGAGGGAGGGTCAGCAGATACGCAGTATTTT. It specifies CASSLEGGSADTQYF.

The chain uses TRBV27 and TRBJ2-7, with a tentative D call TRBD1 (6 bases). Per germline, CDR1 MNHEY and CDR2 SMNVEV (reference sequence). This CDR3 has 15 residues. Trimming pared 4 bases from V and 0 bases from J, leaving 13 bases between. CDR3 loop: CASSSRDTFSYEQYF. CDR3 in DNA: TGTGCCAGCAGTTCACGGGACACTTTCTCCTACGAGCAGTACTTC.

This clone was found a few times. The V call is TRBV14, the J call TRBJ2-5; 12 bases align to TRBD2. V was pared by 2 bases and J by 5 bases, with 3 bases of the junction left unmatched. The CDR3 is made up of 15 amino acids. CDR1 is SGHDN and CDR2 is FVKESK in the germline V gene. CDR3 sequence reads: CASSQRLAGAETQYF. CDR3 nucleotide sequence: TGTGCCAGCAGCCAAAGACTAGCGGGAGCCGAGACCCAGTACTTC.

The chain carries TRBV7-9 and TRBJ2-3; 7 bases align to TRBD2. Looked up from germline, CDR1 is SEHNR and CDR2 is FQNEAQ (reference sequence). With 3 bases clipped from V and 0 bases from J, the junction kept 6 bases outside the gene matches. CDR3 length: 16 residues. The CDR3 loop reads CASSFAAGASTDTQYF. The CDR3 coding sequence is TGTGCCAGCAGCTTCGCTGCGGGAGCTAGCACAGATACGCAGTATTTT.

DNA for the CDR3: TGTGCCAGCAGTAGGGGGCTCGGAAAACTGTTTTTT. Protein: CASSRGLGKLFF. The rearrangement links TRBV27 to TRBJ1-4; 7 bases align to TRBD1. J was trimmed by 10 bases and V by 5 bases; bases with no gene match: 4. The V gene's germline CDR1 is MNHEY and CDR2 SMNVEV (reference sequence). This CDR3 contains 12 residues.

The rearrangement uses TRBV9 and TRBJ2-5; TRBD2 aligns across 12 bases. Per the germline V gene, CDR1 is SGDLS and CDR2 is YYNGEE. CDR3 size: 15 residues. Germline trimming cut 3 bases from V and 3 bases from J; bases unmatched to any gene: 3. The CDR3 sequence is CASSASSGREETQYF. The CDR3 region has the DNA TGTGCCAGCAGCGCCTCTAGCGGGAGGGAAGAGACCCAGTACTTC.

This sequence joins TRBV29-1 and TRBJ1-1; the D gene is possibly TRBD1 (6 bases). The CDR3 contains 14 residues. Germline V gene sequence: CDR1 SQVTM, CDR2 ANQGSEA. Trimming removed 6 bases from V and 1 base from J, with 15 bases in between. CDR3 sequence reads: CSVGTRTENTEAFF. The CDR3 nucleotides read TGCAGCGTGGGAACAAGGACAGAGAACACTGAAGCTTTCTTT.

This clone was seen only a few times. CDR3 nucleotide sequence: TGTGCCAGCAGTGACTCGGGACTAGCGGAGGGGGGTGAGCAGTTCTTC. This sequence encodes CASSDSGLAEGGEQFF. The gene calls are TRBV6-4 and TRBJ2-1; the match to TRBD2 covers 11 bases. The germline V gene has CDR1 MRHNA and CDR2 SNTAGT. Trimming cost V 0 bases and J 9 bases; bases outside gene matches: 7. This CDR3 comprises 16 residues.

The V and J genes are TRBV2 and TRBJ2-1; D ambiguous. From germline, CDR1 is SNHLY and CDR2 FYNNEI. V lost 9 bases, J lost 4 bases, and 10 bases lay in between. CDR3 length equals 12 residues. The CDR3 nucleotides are TGTGCCAGTAACGTCCTATACAATGAGCAGTTCTTC. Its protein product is CASNVLYNEQFF.

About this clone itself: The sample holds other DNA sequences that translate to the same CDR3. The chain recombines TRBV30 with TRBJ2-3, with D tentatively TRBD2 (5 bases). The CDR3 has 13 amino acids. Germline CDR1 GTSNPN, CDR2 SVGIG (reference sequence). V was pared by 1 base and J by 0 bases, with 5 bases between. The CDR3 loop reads CAWSAGSTDTQYF. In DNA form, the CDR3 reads TGTGCCTGGAGTGCGGGGAGCACAGATACGCAGTATTTT.